This TCR beta chain is from a study of cytomegalovirus exposure and HLA in healthy donors. About this clone: The antigen remains undetermined.

Findings and caveats of the study: Later analysis showed TCR association rates varying by HLA locus, highest for DRB1 and lowest for HLA-C. In an earlier analysis, in approximately 630 donors, most V segments appeared productive either ~90% or ~30% of the time. There were fewer than 200 TCR beta chains listed as cytomegalovirus-associated.

The study ran its PCR with 60 Vbeta and 13 Jbeta primers. How the authors handled the data: It was a later analysis that counted 75 million to 90 million unique TCR beta chains, of which around 11 million were shared. Measured with immunoSEQ multiplex PCR; TCRdb has only the in-frame clones, and not every one. The V and J calls and the clone size are those of that table, but D and trimming were determined from the DNA. Here the sample spans 100,000 to 150,000 clones, about 80% being singletons. The germline gives CDR1 LNHDA, CDR2 SQIVND (reference sequence). The CDR3 is 14 residues long. Between the trimmed V and J ends, which lost 6 bases and 3 bases, there was a span of 11 bases.

The sequencing input was PBMCs. The chain carries TRBV19 and TRBJ2-2, with a possible D match to TRBD1 (5 bases). The TCR originated in a man aged 25 to 40 in good health and CMV-seropositive. The CDR3 bases are TGTGCCAGTAGCCCAGCCAGGGACACCGGGGAGCTGTTTTTT. This codes for CASSPARDTGELFF.